This T cell receptor (beta chain) comes out of a study of blood T cell repertoires in COVID-19 (TCRdb year 2020). Looking at the study overall: Samples from collaborators originated in the United States, Italy and Spain and spanned both the acute and convalescent phases of COVID-19. The material from the prospective study consisted of cDNA or gDNA derived from T cells, B-cell-depleted T cells, or PBMCs. Deeply sampled blood TCRbeta repertoires from subjects exposed to, actively infected with, or recovered from COVID-19 were included in the dataset. The repertoires were released in a freely available public database intended as a resource for research on the immune response to SARS-CoV-2. The samples were drawn from two sources: the first 160 participants of the ongoing ImmuneRACE study, and fewer than 1,500 subjects contributed by 6 global collaborators. A de-identified subject ID, COVID-19 status, age in years and sex were almost always included in the sample metadata. Where HLA class I and class II types were available, the types were taken from metadata supplied by the sample provider, not from assay-based typing. General conclusions and limits of the study: How much clinical and demographic metadata was included differed by source and by participant, and the metadata was provided uncurated.

One collaborating source in Seattle enrolled patients during active infection and followed them longitudinally through the course of disease. Whole blood was collected in K2EDTA tubes by collaborating institutions according to the institutions' own protocols. For TCRbeta analysis, collaborators shipped samples in one of three forms: frozen whole blood, isolated PBMCs, or DNA extracted from either of those sample types. From a lookup of the germline V gene (reference sequence), CDR1 and CDR2 are LGHDT and YNNKEL. V loses 0 bases, J loses 3 bases, and the germline ends lie 9 bases apart. The CDR3 starts with the cysteine, ends with the phenylalanine, and has 14 residues. Only the CDR3 region is kept as DNA, spanning 42 bases read in frame from base 1. TCRbeta CDR3 regions were amplified from genomic DNA by means of the immunoSEQ Assay, a bias-controlled multiplex PCR. Turning to the authors' computational methods: Within the assay, amplification of reference gene primers was used to estimate how many nucleated cells each sample contained. Sequence reads were collapsed and filtered to measure the absolute abundance of every unique TCRbeta CDR3 rearrangement. For each sample, productive Simpson clonality was calculated by taking the square root of Simpson's diversity index across productive rearrangements. Held by TCRdb, this immuneACCESS table contains in-frame sequences only and omits some clones. Under half of the omission traces to an unresolved V gene where checked; the cause of the rest is unknown. V and J calls and clone size are as listed in that table; D and trimming were resolved from the DNA. This sample is represented by more than 150,000 clones; about four fifths of them were singletons. Less than 15% of the sample comes from the top ten.

Remarks on this clone: The clone's antigen remains unknown. Per-base qualities were not stored, and no clone one base away is much larger.

Sequencing input: peripheral blood. The rearranged chain carries TRBV3-1 (or the pseudogene TRBV3-2) and TRBJ2-7, with the D gene too uncertain to name. The sequence was obtained from a woman older than 75 with COVID-19, enrolled during active disease. The DNA is as follows: TGTGCCAGCAGCCAAGAAGACTTTTACTACGAGCAGTACTTC. This is translated as CASSQEDFYYEQYF.